One and the same sample provided the 9 T cell receptor beta chains below, sequenced in a study of blood T cells in healthy people across ages. The second PCR ran roughly 6 to 11 cycles with a sample-barcoded 5' primer and J-beta primers. Via MiXCR, TCRdb re-called the 5' RACE reads, giving one row per CDR3 protein. The sample shows some 690,000 distinct CDR3 sequences, over 20% of them seen only once. The specimen sequenced was blood. The receptors were sampled from a man between 65 and 85 years old in good health.

This clonotype was picked up many times. The chain is built from TRBV5-1 and TRBJ1-1, with no clear D. CDR3 size: 14 residues. The V gene lost 5 bases and the J gene lost 1 base, with 12 bases spanning the gap. Germline assignment: CDR1 SGHRS and CDR2 YFSETQ. The CDR3 here is CASSPRGGNTEAFF. In DNA form, the CDR3 reads TGCGCCAGCAGTCCCCGGGGAGGGAACACTGAAGCTTTCTTT.

In its sample, this clonotype was seen a few times. The chain employs TRBV20-1 and TRBJ1-6, with a weak D call TRBD1 (6 bases). V was shortened by 4 bases and J by 10 bases, with 11 bases between the two germline ends. The CDR3 length is 12 residues. Germline V gene sequence: CDR1 DFQATT, CDR2 SNEGSKA (reference sequence). This CDR3 is CSATRDISPLHF. The DNA for the CDR3 is TGCAGTGCTACCAGGGACATCTCACCCCTCCACTTT.

This clonotype was detected a few times. The chain has TRBV19 and TRBJ1-5; D remains ambiguous. Per germline, CDR1 LNHDA and CDR2 SQIVND (reference sequence). This CDR3 has 17 residues. V lost 4 bases and J lost 0, with 16 bases in between. The CDR3 DNA sequence: TGTGCCAGTAGTACGGAGAGGGCCCACCTTAGCAATCAGCCCCAGCATTTT. This codes for CASSTERAHLSNQPQHF.

This clonotype was found a few times. The chain carries TRBV20-1 and TRBJ2-3, with TRBD2 matching over 7 bases. The CDR3 covers 15 residues. CDR1 and CDR2 from the germline V gene are DFQATT and SNEGSKA (reference sequence). J lost 2 bases, V lost 0 bases, and 5 bases had no gene match. The CDR3 region has the DNA TGCAGTGCTAGAGATGCGGGAGTCAACACAGATACGCAGTATTTT. It codes for CSARDAGVNTDTQYF.

This clonotype has only a few counts. The V gene is TRBV10-3, the J gene TRBJ2-4; D is unclear. The CDR3 contains 15 residues. From germline, CDR1 is ENHRY and CDR2 SYGVKD. Deletions cut 2 bases from V and 0 bases from J, with 8 bases between. CDR3 sequence (DNA): TGTGCCATCAGTGAGGCACCACTAGCCAAAAACATTCAGTACTTC. It encodes CAISEAPLAKNIQYF.

The J gene is TRBJ2-1, the V gene TRBV7-7, with a possible D match to TRBD1 (5 bases). The CDR3 loop spans 13 amino acids. V was pared by 1 base and J by 8 bases, with 9 bases between. Germline CDR1 is SSHAT and CDR2 is FNYEAQ (reference sequence). This chain's CDR3 is CASSLGQRDEQFF. The CDR3 nucleotides read TGTGCCAGCAGCTTAGGACAGCGTGATGAGCAGTTCTTC.

This clonotype turned up a few times. This chain connects TRBV25-1 to TRBJ2-3, with 8 nucleotides matching TRBD2. V gave up 3 bases and J gave up 1 base; unmatched junction bases: 12. The germline gives CDR1 MGHDK, CDR2 SYGVNS. The CDR3 covers 18 residues. This CDR3 reads CASSEVAGGPTGTDTQYF. The CDR3 DNA sequence: TGTGCCAGCAGTGAGGTCGCGGGAGGCCCAACTGGCACAGATACGCAGTATTTT.

This clonotype was observed a few times. CDR3 in DNA: TGTGCCAGCAGGCAGAAGACTAGCGGGAGGCAAGAGACCCAGTACTTC. It specifies CASRQKTSGRQETQYF. The V call is TRBV12-3 or TRBV12-4, the J call TRBJ2-5, with 13 bases matching TRBD2. The CDR3 consists of 16 residues. V shed 6 bases and J 2 bases; nucleotides not matched to a gene: 6.

In this sample, this clonotype turned up a few times. The rearrangement joins TRBV6-5 to TRBJ1-2, with D uncertain. This CDR3 region has 14 residues. Germline loops: CDR1 MNHEY, CDR2 SVGAGI. Between the trimmed V and J ends, which lost 2 bases and 2 bases, there was a span of 9 bases. The CDR3 protein is CASSYRPKNYGYTF. The DNA of the CDR3 is TGTGCCAGCAGTTACCGCCCGAAGAACTATGGCTACACCTTC.